This T cell receptor (beta chain) derives from a study of T cells after yellow fever vaccination. Study-level findings and limits: In post-booster samples, most primary-vaccination clones reappeared (just under 98% CD4, roughly 90% CD8).

This clonotype was counted many times. Its specificity is not known. TCRdb reprocessed the 5' RACE reads via MiXCR and lists one record per CDR3 protein. The data show 300,000 to 350,000 distinct CDR3 sequences, around 11% seen once. The germline V gene encodes CDR1 SGHVS and CDR2 FNYEAQ. Deletions cut 4 bases from V and 7 bases from J, with 14 bases between. This CDR3 contains 14 residues. The clonotype originates from a man aged 18 to 29 who received the YFV17D yellow fever vaccine. This chain links TRBV7-6 with TRBJ2-4, with a tentative D call TRBD1 (6 bases). The source material was CD4+ T cells sorted from PBMCs, sampled 45 days after the yellow fever booster vaccination. The CDR3, as DNA: TGTGCCAGCAGCTCACCAGGGGATTTGAACATTCAGTACTTC. It codes for CASSSPGDLNIQYF. Combining the CDR3 with reference TRBV7-6 and TRBJ2-4 gives the whole variable domain GAGVSQSPRYKVTKRGQDVALRCDPISGHVSLYWYRQALGQGPEFLTYFNYEAQQDKSGLPNDRFSAERPEGSISTLTIQRTEQRDSAMYRCASSSPGDLNIQYFGAGTRLSVL.